This T cell receptor beta chain was captured by sequencing in a study of cytomegalovirus exposure and HLA in healthy donors. Trimming cost V 3 bases and J 0 bases, with 8 bases left between them. Germline V lookup: CDR1 KGHSH, CDR2 LQKENI. The CDR3 covers 14 residues. The PCR was carried out with 60 Vbeta primers and 13 Jbeta primers. The repertoire was sequenced with immunoSEQ multiplex PCR; TCRdb's copy has only in-frame clones and lacks some. The data contain roughly 130,000 clones, 75% to 85% of them singletons. The source is a woman between 18 and 30 years old in good health and CMV-seropositive. The chain is built from TRBV18 and TRBJ1-1; the D gene is possibly TRBD1 (5 bases). Sequenced material: PBMCs. The CDR3 nucleotides are TGTGCCAGCTCACCGACAGTGATGAACACTGAAGCTTTCTTT. This encodes CASSPTVMNTEAFF.